This T cell receptor beta chain is drawn from a study of blood T cell repertoires in COVID-19. Study at large: Acute and convalescent COVID-19 specimens originated in the United States, Italy and Spain. In each case, the material was cDNA or gDNA derived from T cells, B-cell-depleted T cells, or PBMCs.

Generated by immunoSEQ multiplex PCR, the TCRdb table keeps only in-frame clones and is missing some. The sample includes 250,000 to 350,000 clones, 80% to 95% of them seen just once. Sequences were obtained from peripheral blood. The receptor was derived from a woman aged 30 to 39 with COVID-19, enrolled during active disease.

The CDR3: CASSLEERFSYEQYF. DNA of the CDR3: TGTGCCAGCAGCTTAGAGGAGCGGTTCTCCTACGAGCAGTACTTC. This sequence joins TRBV7-2 and TRBJ2-7; D might be TRBD2 (5 bases). The CDR3 sequence is 15 residues long. From germline, CDR1 is SGHTA and CDR2 FQGNSA. V lost 1 base to trimming and J lost 0 bases, with 10 bases between them.